The 20 T cell receptor beta chains reported below all come from one sample, sequenced in a study of T cell changes during pregnancy in multiple sclerosis. Sequencing used immunoSEQ multiplex PCR; TCRdb keeps in-frame clones, though not all of them. The sample carries over 35,000 clones, about 94% recorded once. The sequenced sample was CD4+ T cells from peripheral blood mononuclear cells, obtained in the second trimester of pregnancy. The source of these receptors is a female donor with multiple sclerosis, enrolled in a pregnancy study.

The J gene is TRBJ2-3, the V gene TRBV7-6, with 7 nucleotides matching TRBD2. The junction had 10 bases not matched to a gene; V was cut back by 1 base and J by 3 bases. The CDR3 consists of 17 residues. Germline CDR1 and CDR2: SGHVS and FNYEAQ. CDR3 DNA sequence: TGTGCCAGCAGCTTAGTTCCTGGCGGGGGACCGACAGATACGCAGTATTTT. Its protein product is CASSLVPGGGPTDTQYF.

This clone was picked up one time. Here the CDR3 reads CASSVGGLSTEAFF. The CDR3 DNA reads as TGTGCCAGCAGTGTGGGAGGGCTGTCCACTGAAGCTTTCTTT. The rearrangement uses TRBV2 and TRBJ1-1; D is undetermined. CDR3 length: 14 residues. Germline V gives CDR1 SNHLY, CDR2 FYNNEI. Deletions cut 4 bases from V and 4 bases from J, with 13 bases between.

This chain links TRBV7-2 with TRBJ1-5; no clear D gene. This CDR3 comprises 12 residues. V was pared by 3 bases and J by 5 bases, with 5 bases between. Germline loops: CDR1 SGHTA, CDR2 FQGNSA. CDR3 coding DNA: TGTGCCAGCAGCTTTTATGATCAGCCCCAGCATTTT. As protein: CASSFYDQPQHF. Full variable domain (missing parts from reference TRBV7-2 and TRBJ1-5): GAGVSQSPSNKVTEKGKDVELRCDPISGHTALYWYRQSLGQGLEFLIYFQGNSAPDKSGLPSDRFSAERTGGSVSTLTIQRTQQEDSAVYLCASSFYDQPQHFGDGTRLSIL.

The chain has TRBV27 and TRBJ2-3; 9 bases line up with TRBD1. The CDR3 extends over 16 amino acids. The trim removed 3 bases at V and 2 bases at J, leaving 6 bases unmatched. Germline V gene lookup returns CDR1 MNHEY and CDR2 SMNVEV (reference sequence). The CDR3 is CASSFGQGPLTDTQYF. The CDR3 nucleotides read TGTGCCAGCAGTTTTGGACAGGGGCCCCTCACAGATACGCAGTATTTT.

The chain links TRBV2 to TRBJ1-2; D is undetermined. Germline CDR1 is SNHLY and CDR2 is FYNNEI. The V and J ends lost 4 bases and 5 bases respectively, with 5 bases between them. CDR3 size: 11 residues. CDR3 DNA sequence: TGTGCCAGCAGTGGGACTTATGGCTACACCTTC. Translated, it gives CASSGTYGYTF.

V usage is TRBV6-5 and J usage is TRBJ2-2, with 8 bases aligning to TRBD1. Germline CDR1 and CDR2: MNHEY and SVGAGI. V gave up 6 bases and J gave up 6 bases; unmatched junction bases: 9. The CDR3 sequence is 15 residues long. CDR3 in amino acids: CASSRGQGGPGELFF. The CDR3 DNA is TGTGCCAGCAGCCGTGGACAGGGAGGACCCGGGGAGCTGTTTTTT.

The chain links TRBV18 to TRBJ1-1; TRBD1 matches at 7 bases. This CDR3 is 14 amino acids long. Germline V lookup: CDR1 KGHSH, CDR2 LQKENI. The V segment lost 5 bases and the J segment 3 bases; nucleotides outside the gene matches: 6. The CDR3 DNA follows: TGTGCCAGCTCAAATACAGGGGCTTACACTGAAGCTTTCTTT. Amino acid sequence: CASSNTGAYTEAFF.

V gene TRBV5-1 combines with J gene TRBJ2-7; weak D call: TRBD1 (6 bases). The CDR3 loop spans 15 amino acids. V lost 1 base to trimming and J lost 3 bases, with 14 bases between them. Germline lookup yields CDR1 SGHRS and CDR2 YFSETQ. The CDR3 spells CASSLRRDKDYEQYF. For the CDR3, the DNA is TGCGCCAGCAGCTTGCGCCGGGACAAGGACTACGAGCAGTACTTC.

CDR3 sequence (DNA): TGTGCCAGCAGCCCCGACATAGGAAAACTGTTTTTT. It encodes CASSPDIGKLFF. This chain connects TRBV7-2 to TRBJ1-4; no clear D. Trimming left V 5 bases short and J 10 bases short, with 11 bases between. The CDR3 is 12 residues long. CDR1 is SGHTA and CDR2 is FQGNSA in the germline V gene.

The rearrangement links TRBV10-3 to TRBJ1-2, with 10 bases identical to TRBD1. Per the germline V gene, CDR1 is ENHRY and CDR2 is SYGVKD. CDR3 length: 14 amino acids. The V segment lost 6 bases and the J segment 7 bases; nucleotides outside the gene matches: 8. The CDR3 DNA follows: TGTGCCATCAGACAAGGACAGGGGGTCCTTGGCTACACCTTC. Amino acid sequence: CAIRQGQGVLGYTF.

The rearrangement links TRBV15 to TRBJ1-4; D is unresolved. Per germline, CDR1 LNHNV and CDR2 YYDKDF (reference sequence). V dropped 5 bases and J dropped 0 bases, with 7 bases sitting between them. The CDR3 is 14 amino acids. In nucleotides, the CDR3 is TGTGCCACCAGCGGCGGGCCAACTAATGAAAAACTGTTTTTT. Its protein product is CATSGGPTNEKLFF.

V and J are TRBV28 and TRBJ2-5, with D perhaps TRBD2 (5 bases). Trimming took off 4 bases at V and 12 bases at J, with 15 bases between the two ends. Germline CDR1 and CDR2: MDHEN and SYDVKM. This CDR3 is built from 12 residues. The CDR3 reads CASSSPVKEEYF. The CDR3 DNA sequence: TGTGCCAGCAGTTCCCCTGTGAAGGAGGAGTACTTC.

The chain employs TRBV27 and TRBJ2-5, with D possibly being TRBD2 (6 bases). The CDR3 consists of 15 residues. Germline CDR1 is MNHEY and CDR2 is SMNVEV (reference sequence). V shed 5 bases and J shed 7 bases, with 20 bases lying between them. The CDR3 region has the DNA TGTGCCAGCAGTCCAACGATCGGGACTCCCGGGACCCAGTACTTC. This gives the protein CASSPTIGTPGTQYF.

The gene calls are TRBV2 and TRBJ1-1; D call uncertain. The CDR3 is made up of 14 amino acids. Trimming removed 6 bases at V and 0 bases at J, with 11 bases between. Germline CDR1 and CDR2: SNHLY and FYNNEI. CDR3: CASRTELLNTEAFF. In nucleotides, the CDR3 is TGTGCCAGCAGAACGGAGCTTTTGAACACTGAAGCTTTCTTT.

V and J are TRBV9 and TRBJ2-2; perhaps TRBD1 as D (6 bases). The CDR3 is 15 amino acids. Trimming stripped 4 bases from V and 3 bases from J, with 13 bases between. Germline CDR1 SGDLS, CDR2 YYNGEE. CDR3 amino acids: CASSLTGSDTGELFF. In DNA form, the CDR3 reads TGTGCCAGCAGCCTTACAGGGTCGGACACCGGGGAGCTGTTTTTT.

In nucleotides, the CDR3 is TGTGCCACCAGCAGGGACGGGGTAGCCAAAAACATTCAGTACTTC. Translation: CATSRDGVAKNIQYF. This chain links TRBV15 with TRBJ2-4; D is possibly TRBD2 (5 bases). V dropped 3 bases and J dropped 0 bases, with 9 bases sitting between them. Germline lookup yields CDR1 LNHNV and CDR2 YYDKDF (reference sequence). The CDR3 runs to 15 residues.

This chain links TRBV30 with TRBJ2-7, with 7 bases aligning to TRBD2. Unmatched junction bases numbered 11, after V lost 3 bases and J lost 3 bases. The germline V gene has CDR1 GTSNPN and CDR2 SVGIG (reference sequence). This CDR3 has 15 amino acids. The CDR3 protein is CAWRGAGTNYYEQYF. The DNA for the CDR3 is TGTGCCTGGAGAGGAGCGGGAACCAACTACTACGAGCAGTACTTC.

This chain links TRBV5-1 with TRBJ1-1; TRBD1 matches at 11 bases. This CDR3 has 16 residues. Germline CDR1 is SGHRS and CDR2 is YFSETQ. V was clipped by 5 bases and J by 4 bases; unmatched bases: 10. CDR3 bases: TGCGCCAGCAGACCGGGACAGGGGGTAATAAGCACTGAAGCTTTCTTT. It encodes CASRPGQGVISTEAFF.

This clone was observed a single time. V and J are TRBV28 and TRBJ2-1, with D perhaps TRBD1 (7 bases). Per germline, CDR1 MDHEN and CDR2 SYDVKM. The length of the CDR3 is 14 residues. Trimming stripped 7 bases from V and 5 bases from J, with 15 bases between. The CDR3 DNA reads TGTGCCAGCAACAGACAGGGAGGAAACAATGAGCAGTTCTTC. Its translation is CASNRQGGNNEQFF.

This sequence joins TRBV2 and TRBJ1-6; 9 nucleotides agree with TRBD1. The CDR3 sequence is 15 residues long. Germline assignment: CDR1 SNHLY and CDR2 FYNNEI. V trimming: 7 bases; J trimming: 7 bases; junction bases outside the gene matches: 8. The CDR3 sequence: CASTERGQGNSPLHF. DNA of the CDR3: TGTGCCAGCACCGAGAGGGGACAGGGAAATTCACCCCTCCACTTT. The full variable domain, in which reference TRBV2 and TRBJ1-6 provide the parts outside the CDR3, is EPEVTQTPSHQVTQMGQEVILRCVPISNHLYFYWYRQILGQKVEFLVSFYNNEISEKSEIFDDQFSVERPDGSNFTLKIRSTKLEDSAMYFCASTERGQGNSPLHFGNGTRLTVT.